Shown below are 30 T cell receptor beta chains from a single sample sequenced in a study of T cell responses to AZD1222 COVID-19 vaccine. The protocol was immunoSEQ multiplex PCR, while the TCRdb copy is restricted to in-frame clones and leaves out a portion. The sample includes approximately 180,000 clones, around 90% of them seen just once. The sequences come from peripheral blood, collected 28 days after the second AZD1222 dose. The source of these receptors is an adult who received the AZD1222 COVID-19 vaccine.

V and J are TRBV7-9 and TRBJ2-1; D is possibly TRBD1 (6 bases). Trimming pared 7 bases from V and 9 bases from J, leaving 13 bases between. The CDR3 spans 12 residues. The germline gives CDR1 SEHNR, CDR2 FQNEAQ (reference sequence). CDR3: CASTNREGEQFF. CDR3 DNA: TGTGCCAGCACCAACAGGGAAGGTGAGCAGTTCTTC.

The rearrangement links TRBV18 to TRBJ2-7; TRBD2 might be the D (6 bases). The germline V gene has CDR1 KGHSH and CDR2 LQKENI. The CDR3 runs to 13 residues. Trimming took off 0 bases at V and 6 bases at J, with 9 bases between the two ends. CDR3 DNA sequence: TGTGCCAGCTCACCACCGGCGGGGAGCGAGCAGTACTTC. It specifies CASSPPAGSEQYF.

This sequence joins TRBV7-8 and TRBJ2-7; TRBD2 aligns across 9 bases. CDR3 size: 15 residues. V lost 5 bases, J lost 6 bases, and 11 bases stayed unmatched. Germline V CDR1 and CDR2: SGHVS, FQNEAQ. This CDR3 reads CASSLPAGGSLEQYF. CDR3 coding DNA: TGTGCCAGCAGCCTACCGGCGGGGGGGTCCCTCGAGCAGTACTTC. The full variable domain, its missing parts supplied by reference TRBV7-8 and TRBJ2-7, is GAGVSQSPRYKVAKRGQDVALRCDPISGHVSLFWYQQALGQGPEFLTYFQNEAQLDKSGLPSDRFFAERPEGSVSTLKIQRTQQEDSAVYLCASSLPAGGSLEQYFGPGTRLTVT.

The chain employs TRBV18 and TRBJ2-7; 11 nucleotides align to TRBD2. This CDR3 has 16 amino acids. V lost 1 base, J lost 5 bases, and 7 bases stayed unmatched. Germline V lookup: CDR1 KGHSH, CDR2 LQKENI. This CDR3 reads CASSPQLAGASHEQYF. The DNA for the CDR3 is TGTGCCAGCTCACCACAACTAGCGGGAGCCAGCCACGAGCAGTACTTC.

V and J are TRBV28 and TRBJ2-1; D ambiguous. V lost 6 bases and J lost 2, with 14 bases in between. This CDR3 is built from 15 residues. Looked up from germline, CDR1 is MDHEN and CDR2 is SYDVKM. The CDR3 is CASSILDGTYNEQFF. The CDR3 region has the DNA TGTGCCAGCAGCATACTGGACGGTACCTACAATGAGCAGTTCTTC.

V and J are TRBV7-9 and TRBJ2-7; D is undetermined. Germline V gives CDR1 SEHNR, CDR2 FQNEAQ (reference sequence). The CDR3 sequence is 11 residues long. V lost 5 bases to trimming and J lost 6 bases, with 8 bases between them. CDR3 DNA: TGTGCCAGCAGCATAGTTGGCGAGCAGTACTTC. This encodes CASSIVGEQYF.

This chain joins TRBV6-5 and TRBJ1-5, with 8 bases aligning to TRBD1. Germline V gives CDR1 MNHEY, CDR2 SVGAGI. The J segment lost 6 bases and the V segment lost 0 bases, leaving 7 bases of the junction unmatched. There are 16 residues in the CDR3. The CDR3 DNA is TGTGCCAGCAGTTACTCGATCCAGGGGGCGGGTCAGCCCCAGCATTTT. It yields the protein CASSYSIQGAGQPQHF.

This clone was found once. The chain has TRBV9 and TRBJ1-1; TRBD1 aligns across 8 bases. The V segment lost 4 bases and the J segment 1 base; nucleotides outside the gene matches: 6. This CDR3 is 15 amino acids long. The germline gives CDR1 SGDLS, CDR2 YYNGEE. The CDR3 nucleotides are TGTGCCAGCAGCCTTTCCGGGACAGGGAACACTGAAGCTTTCTTT. This gives the protein CASSLSGTGNTEAFF.

The chain combines TRBV7-9 with TRBJ2-7, with 15 positions matching TRBD2. The V gene end was trimmed by 6 bases and the J gene end by 3 bases; junction bases not matched to a gene: 3. Germline CDR1 reads SEHNR; CDR2 reads FQNEAQ (reference sequence). The length of the CDR3 is 15 residues. The CDR3 spells CASSPGLAGGYEQYF. The CDR3 DNA reads as TGTGCCAGCAGTCCGGGACTAGCGGGGGGCTACGAGCAGTACTTC. Based on the CDR3 plus reference TRBV7-9 and TRBJ2-7, the full variable domain is DTGVSQNPRHKITKRGQNVTFRCDPISEHNRLYWYRQTLGQGPEFLTYFQNEAQLEKSRLLSDRFSAERPKGSFSTLEIQRTEQGDSAMYLCASSPGLAGGYEQYFGPGTRLTVT.

V usage is TRBV5-1 and J usage is TRBJ2-1; tentative D call: TRBD2 (5 bases). The germline V and J ends were trimmed by 6 bases and 0 bases, with 13 bases remaining between them. Germline V gives CDR1 SGHRS, CDR2 YFSETQ. This CDR3 region has 15 residues. CDR3 sequence reads: CASKETGNSYNEQFF. In nucleotides, the CDR3 is TGCGCCAGCAAAGAGACCGGGAACTCCTACAATGAGCAGTTCTTC.

This clone was detected a few times. The identical CDR3 is also encoded by other nucleotide sequences in the sample. The V gene is TRBV18, the J gene TRBJ1-5, with a weak D call TRBD1 (5 bases). The CDR3 is made up of 13 amino acids. Trimming left V 4 bases short and J 4 bases short, with 8 bases between. Germline V gene lookup returns CDR1 KGHSH and CDR2 LQKENI. In nucleotides, the CDR3 is TGTGCCAGCTCACGGGGGGGGAATCAGCCCCAGCATTTT. Protein product: CASSRGGNQPQHF.

V gene TRBV7-6 combines with J gene TRBJ2-7; D is unresolved. From germline, CDR1 is SGHVS and CDR2 FNYEAQ. The CDR3 runs to 14 residues. With 5 bases removed from V and 0 bases from J, the gap between germline ends came to 11 bases. This chain's CDR3 is CASSPSVSSYEQYF. The CDR3 DNA is TGTGCCAGCAGCCCCAGCGTGAGCTCCTACGAGCAGTACTTC.

V and J are TRBV5-1 and TRBJ2-1, with 10 bases matching TRBD1. V dropped 4 bases and J dropped 0; count of bases not matched to a gene: 16. Germline loops: CDR1 SGHRS, CDR2 YFSETQ. The CDR3 covers 20 residues. CDR3 in amino acids: CASSLTTGQGFLSSYNEQFF. The CDR3 DNA sequence: TGCGCCAGCAGCCTCACGACGGGACAGGGGTTCTTGAGCTCCTACAATGAGCAGTTCTTC.

The gene calls are TRBV2 and TRBJ1-1; D unresolved. V lost 5 bases and J lost 0, with 7 bases in between. This CDR3 region has 13 residues. CDR1 is SNHLY and CDR2 is FYNNEI in the germline V gene. The CDR3 sequence is CASSTALNTEAFF. In DNA form, the CDR3 reads TGTGCCAGCAGTACGGCCCTGAACACTGAAGCTTTCTTT.

This chain connects TRBV19 to TRBJ1-1; D ambiguous. Trimming removed 7 bases at V and 4 bases at J, with 16 bases between. CDR1 is LNHDA and CDR2 is SQIVND in the germline V gene (reference sequence). This CDR3 comprises 14 residues. The CDR3 spells CASTSRTEGTEAFF. In DNA, the CDR3 is TGTGCCAGTACCTCGCGTACAGAAGGCACTGAAGCTTTCTTT.

This clone was observed a few times. The rearrangement links TRBV29-1 to TRBJ1-1; no firm D call. This CDR3 has 15 residues. CDR1 SQVTM and CDR2 ANQGSEA come from the germline V gene. V lost 0 bases to trimming and J lost 5 bases, with 16 bases between them. The CDR3 bases are TGCAGCGTTGAAGATCGGGCGATTCGAGGAACTGAAGCTTTCTTT. This gives the protein CSVEDRAIRGTEAFF.

This clone has more than one count but fewer than ten. This chain joins TRBV18 and TRBJ1-4; perhaps TRBD1 as D (5 bases). The V and J ends lost 6 bases and 7 bases respectively, with 12 bases between them. The CDR3 covers 13 residues. Germline V gene data show CDR1 as KGHSH and CDR2 as LQKENI. CDR3 sequence (DNA): TGTGCCAGCTCCCCAGGGCGGGGTGAAAAACTGTTTTTT. This gives the protein CASSPGRGEKLFF.

The chain carries TRBV5-6 and TRBJ2-2, with D possibly TRBD2 on 5 matching bases. The CDR3 spans 17 residues. Germline CDR1 is SGHDT and CDR2 is YYEEEE. With 4 bases removed from V and 0 bases from J, the gap between germline ends came to 16 bases. CDR3 sequence (DNA): TGTGCCAGCAGCCCCCCGTGGGCGGGCACGAACACCGGGGAGCTGTTTTTT. It translates to CASSPPWAGTNTGELFF.

The CDR3, as DNA: TGTGCCAGCAGCTTGCCAGCCCCAAGGGAAAAACTGTTTTTT. The encoded protein is CASSLPAPREKLFF. This chain uses TRBV7-2 with TRBJ1-4; the D is unclear. The CDR3 runs to 14 residues. The germline CDR1 and CDR2 sequences are SGHTA and FQGNSA. V gave up 3 bases and J gave up 8 bases, with 13 bases separating them. Together with reference TRBV7-2 and TRBJ1-4, the CDR3 gives the full variable domain: GAGVSQSPSNKVTEKGKDVELRCDPISGHTALYWYRQSLGQGLEFLIYFQGNSAPDKSGLPSDRFSAERTGGSVSTLTIQRTQQEDSAVYLCASSLPAPREKLFFGSGTQLSVL.

The chain links TRBV6-2 or TRBV6-3 to TRBJ1-1, with 10 bases that match TRBD1. V was pared by 4 bases and J by 4 bases, with 3 bases of the junction left unmatched. The CDR3 has 14 residues. Germline V gene data show CDR1 as MNHEY and CDR2 as SVGEGT. The chain's CDR3 is CASSFGQGGTEAFF. CDR3 nucleotides: TGTGCCAGCAGTTTTGGACAGGGGGGCACTGAAGCTTTCTTT.

The rearrangement joins TRBV28 to TRBJ1-6; D might be TRBD1 (5 bases). CDR3 length: 12 residues. V was shortened by 7 bases and J by 8 bases, with 9 bases between the two germline ends. Looked up from germline, CDR1 is MDHEN and CDR2 is SYDVKM. CDR3 bases: TGTGCCAGCACCTGGGGGGATTCACCCCTCCACTTT. Its protein product is CASTWGDSPLHF.

This rearrangement joins TRBV6-1 to TRBJ1-5; D perhaps matches TRBD1 (5 bases). The V end was cut by 0 bases, the J end by 3 bases, with 9 bases between. The germline gives CDR1 MNHNS, CDR2 SASEGT. CDR3 length: 15 amino acids. The chain's CDR3 is CASSEAGHSNQPQHF. The DNA for the CDR3 is TGTGCCAGCAGTGAAGCAGGACATTCCAATCAGCCCCAGCATTTT.

The genes are TRBV7-6 and TRBJ2-7; 7 nucleotides align to TRBD1. Unmatched junction bases numbered 12, after V lost 1 base and J lost 0 bases. CDR3 size: 18 residues. CDR1 SGHVS and CDR2 FNYEAQ come from the germline V gene. As DNA, the CDR3 is TGTGCCAGCAGCTTAGTCGCATTCGGACAGGTCAGCTCCTACGAGCAGTACTTC. Protein product: CASSLVAFGQVSSYEQYF.

The rearrangement joins TRBV28 to TRBJ2-2; D possibly matches TRBD1 or TRBD2 (5 bases each). Trimming removed 8 bases at V and 5 bases at J, with 18 bases between. The CDR3 length is 15 residues. Per the germline V gene, CDR1 is MDHEN and CDR2 is SYDVKM. The CDR3: CASHVSGGGTGELFF. The CDR3 DNA reads as TGTGCCAGCCACGTATCGGGTGGGGGTACCGGGGAGCTGTTTTTT. Supplemented by reference TRBV28 and TRBJ2-2, the full variable domain reads DVKVTQSSRYLVKRTGEKVFLECVQDMDHENMFWYRQDPGLGLRLIYFSYDVKMKEKGDIPEGYSVSREKKERFSLILESASTNQTSMYLCASHVSGGGTGELFFGEGSRLTVL.

The chain is built from TRBV7-9 and TRBJ2-1; D may match TRBD1 or TRBD2 (5 bases each). The germline V and J ends were trimmed by 5 bases and 10 bases, with 12 bases remaining between them. The CDR3 has 12 amino acids. CDR1 is SEHNR, CDR2 FQNEAQ, per germline (reference sequence). This CDR3 is CASSPGTIEQFF. CDR3 sequence (DNA): TGTGCCAGCAGCCCGGGGACGATAGAGCAGTTCTTC. The full variable domain, completed using reference TRBV7-9 and TRBJ2-1, is DTGVSQNPRHKITKRGQNVTFRCDPISEHNRLYWYRQTLGQGPEFLTYFQNEAQLEKSRLLSDRFSAERPKGSFSTLEIQRTEQGDSAMYLCASSPGTIEQFFGPGTRLTVL.

The chain combines TRBV24-1 with TRBJ2-1, with D tentatively TRBD1 or TRBD2 (5 bases each). Germline V gives CDR1 KGHDR, CDR2 SFDVKD. The CDR3 runs 16 residues. Between the trimmed V and J ends, which lost 3 bases and 5 bases, there was a span of 16 bases. The CDR3 region is CATSDRAGAGHNEQFF. CDR3 nucleotides: TGTGCCACCAGTGATCGAGCCGGGGCAGGGCACAATGAGCAGTTCTTC.

This clone was counted only a few times. J is TRBJ2-7 and V is TRBV9; TRBD2 is a possible D gene (5 bases). This CDR3 contains 15 residues. CDR1 is SGDLS and CDR2 is YYNGEE in the germline V gene. V gave up 2 bases and J gave up 5 bases, with 17 bases separating them. This chain's CDR3 is CASSVQWGLRDEQYF. The CDR3 nucleotides are TGTGCCAGCAGCGTCCAGTGGGGTTTGCGGGACGAGCAGTACTTC.

The chain uses TRBV5-1 and TRBJ2-7; the match to TRBD2 covers 7 bases. Germline trimming cut 1 base from V and 6 bases from J; bases unmatched to any gene: 7. Per germline, CDR1 SGHRS and CDR2 YFSETQ. The CDR3 runs 14 residues. The CDR3 nucleotides read TGCGCCAGCAGCTTGTTCGCTAGCGGAAGCGAGCAGTACTTC. Its translation: CASSLFASGSEQYF. Full variable domain (remainder filled in from reference TRBV5-1 and TRBJ2-7): KAGVTQTPRYLIKTRGQQVTLSCSPISGHRSVSWYQQTPGQGLQFLFEYFSETQRNKGNFPGRFSGRQFSNSRSEMNVSTLELGDSALYLCASSLFASGSEQYFGPGTRLTVT.

J is TRBJ2-3 and V is TRBV9, with TRBD2 matching over 10 bases. The germline CDR1 and CDR2 sequences are SGDLS and YYNGEE. V lost 2 bases, J lost 2 bases, and 5 bases stayed unmatched. There are 16 residues in the CDR3. The CDR3 DNA reads TGTGCCAGCAGCGTCCAACTAGCGGGGAACACAGATACGCAGTATTTT. Amino acid sequence: CASSVQLAGNTDTQYF.

This rearrangement joins TRBV7-2 to TRBJ1-1, with a weak D call TRBD1 (5 bases). Trimming stripped 4 bases from V and 4 bases from J, with 13 bases between. Per germline, CDR1 SGHTA and CDR2 FQGNSA. The CDR3 is 14 amino acids. CDR3 protein: CASSSRRDGTEAFF. CDR3 nucleotides: TGTGCCAGCAGCTCCCGCCGGGACGGCACTGAAGCTTTCTTT.